A selection of T cell receptor beta chains follows, all from one sample in a study of T cells in Graves' hyperthyroidism and ophthalmopathy. TCRdb redid the calling of the multiplex PCR reads with MiXCR, one entry per CDR3 protein. The data contain roughly 640,000 distinct CDR3 sequences, more than 15% of them seen just once; the ten biggest clones take up roughly 3.4%. The sample taken for sequencing was blood. These receptor sequences come from a woman aged 40-49 years with Graves' ophthalmopathy. The CDR3 runs from the conserved cysteine through the conserved F or W. Fields, in order: D gene, clone size, V gene, J gene, CDR3 protein, CDR3 DNA. A D gene is named only where the DNA matches it firmly. The size entry is marked missing in some rows and otherwise reads once, few, many or a size class.

>-|few|TRBV2|TRBJ1-1
CASSDSVLAGDPTEAFF
TGTGCCAGCAGTGATTCTGTGTTGGCCGGGGACCCCACTGAAGCTTTCTTT
>-|few|TRBV12-3/TRBV12-4|TRBJ1-5
CASSSTSGNQPQHF
TGTGCCAGCAGTTCGACCAGCGGCAATCAGCCCCAGCATTTT
>-|many|TRBV5-1|TRBJ1-1
CASSLAGETEAFF
TGCGCCAGCAGCTTGGCAGGGGAAACTGAAGCTTTCTTT
>-|-|TRBV20-1|TRBJ1-5
CSARTGSRQPQHF
TGCAGTGCTCGAACAGGGTCGAGACAGCCCCAGCATTTT
>-|-|TRBV27|TRBJ1-5
CASSDTGLGNQPQHF
TGTGCCAGCAGTGACACAGGGTTGGGAAATCAGCCCCAGCATTTT
>TRBD1|many|TRBV2|TRBJ1-2
CASSAGQGGYGYTF
TGTGCCAGCAGCGCTGGACAGGGAGGCTATGGCTACACCTTC
>-|many|TRBV7-6|TRBJ2-7
CASSSGGTPPYEQYF
TGTGCCAGCAGCTCAGGGGGGACTCCTCCCTACGAGCAGTACTTC
>TRBD2|few|TRBV7-7|TRBJ2-5
CATASGGLTGETQYF
TGTGCTACTGCCAGCGGGGGGCTCACTGGGGAGACCCAGTACTTC
>-|few|TRBV7-8|TRBJ1-4
CASSILPATNEKLFF
TGTGCCAGCAGCATTTTACCTGCAACTAATGAAAAACTGTTTTTT
>-|many|TRBV12-3/TRBV12-4|TRBJ2-3
CASSLHNTDTQYF
TGTGCCAGCAGTTTACACAACACAGATACGCAGTATTTT
>TRBD1|-|TRBV24-1|TRBJ1-6
CASGQGGSPLHF
TGTGCCTCGGGACAGGGCGGTTCACCCCTCCACTTT
>TRBD1|many|TRBV2|TRBJ1-1
CASSGSPTGLRGTEAFF
TGTGCCAGCAGTGGCTCTCCGACAGGGCTAAGGGGCACTGAAGCTTTCTTT
>-|many|TRBV5-5|TRBJ2-2
CASSKGFVKNTGELFF
TGTGCCAGCAGTAAGGGGTTCGTTAAGAACACCGGGGAGCTGTTTTTT
>-|many|TRBV2|TRBJ2-5
CASNSGGQETQYF
TGTGCCAGCAATTCTGGAGGTCAAGAGACCCAGTACTTC
>TRBD2|many|TRBV28|TRBJ2-1
CASITGRGSNEQFF
TGTGCCAGCATTACCGGGCGGGGGTCTAATGAGCAGTTCTTC
>-|many|TRBV29-1|TRBJ1-1
CSVAGIRGVTEAFF
TGCAGCGTTGCGGGGATTCGGGGTGTCACTGAAGCTTTCTTT
>TRBD1|many|TRBV30|TRBJ2-1
CAWDPGQGVVEQFF
TGTGCCTGGGATCCGGGACAGGGGGTTGTTGAGCAGTTCTTC
>TRBD2|-|TRBV19|TRBJ2-1
CASSIGGLAVFSYNEQFF
TGTGCCAGTAGTATAGGGGGACTAGCGGTTTTCTCCTACAATGAGCAGTTCTTC
>-|many|TRBV9|TRBJ1-1
CASSVGAAWTEAFF
TGTGCCAGCAGCGTAGGGGCAGCATGGACTGAAGCTTTCTTT
>TRBD2|few|TRBV5-1|TRBJ2-3
CASSWTSGFSRDTQYF
TGCGCCAGCAGCTGGACTAGCGGGTTTTCACGTGATACGCAGTATTTT
>-|many|TRBV12-3/TRBV12-4|TRBJ2-5
CASSAPGPPDVQYF
TGTGCCAGCAGTGCCCCAGGACCCCCCGATGTCCAGTACTTC
>-|few|TRBV5-1|TRBJ2-3
CASSTGRWGDEYF
TGCGCCAGCAGCACCGGTCGTTGGGGGGATGAGTATTTT
>-|many|TRBV13|TRBJ2-1
CASHGTPYNEQFF
TGTGCCAGCCACGGGACACCCTACAATGAGCAGTTCTTC
>-|-|TRBV28|TRBJ1-1
CASRSADSMNTEAFF
TGTGCCAGCAGATCCGCCGACAGCATGAACACTGAAGCTTTCTTT
>-|many|TRBV7-2|TRBJ2-5
CASSPLRGQTQYF
TGTGCCAGCAGCCCATTACGAGGACAGACCCAGTACTTC
>-|many|TRBV29-1|TRBJ2-5
CSGTGIAGETQYF
TGCAGCGGGACAGGGATAGCGGGGGAGACCCAGTACTTC
>-|many|TRBV20-1|TRBJ2-3
CSASDPVSGTDTQYF
TGCAGTGCTAGTGACCCGGTGTCGGGCACAGATACGCAGTATTTT
>-|many|TRBV7-2|TRBJ2-7
CASSKGHYEQYF
TGTGCCAGCAGCAAGGGACACTACGAGCAGTACTTC
>-|many|TRBV7-2|TRBJ1-1
CASSPYLGPEAFF
TGTGCCAGCAGCCCTTACCTCGGGCCTGAAGCTTTCTTT
>-|many|TRBV11-2|TRBJ2-7
CASSTRQSSYEQYF
TGTGCCAGCAGCACGAGACAGAGCTCCTACGAGCAGTACTTC
>TRBD2|-|TRBV6-1|TRBJ2-1
CASRGMAGTSGSSYNEQFF
TGTGCCAGCAGGGGTATGGCCGGGACTAGCGGGAGCTCCTACAATGAGCAGTTCTTC
>-|many|TRBV11-2|TRBJ2-3
CASSHTDTQYF
TGTGCCAGCAGCCACACAGATACGCAGTATTTT
>-|few|TRBV7-6|TRBJ2-5
CASSLAVESQETQYF
TGTGCCAGCAGCTTAGCAGTGGAGAGCCAAGAGACCCAGTACTTC
>-|many|TRBV5-1|TRBJ2-3
CASSLASGVPDTQYF
TGCGCCAGCAGCTTGGCTAGTGGGGTACCAGATACGCAGTATTTT
>TRBD2|many|TRBV20-1|TRBJ2-5
CSAGRQRGGQETQYF
TGCAGTGCTGGCCGCCAGCGGGGGGGACAAGAGACCCAGTACTTC
>TRBD1|-|TRBV20-1|TRBJ2-5
CSARDRGWETQYF
TGCAGTGCTCGGGACAGGGGGTGGGAGACCCAGTACTTC
>TRBD2|-|TRBV20-1|TRBJ2-1
CSARDLKIRAGGLPNEQFF
TGCAGTGCTAGAGATCTTAAAATTAGGGCGGGGGGGCTCCCCAATGAGCAGTTCTTC
>-|-|TRBV30|TRBJ2-1
CAWIPGARSYNEQFF
TGTGCCTGGATCCCTGGGGCGAGGTCCTACAATGAGCAGTTCTTC
>-|-|TRBV6-2/TRBV6-3|TRBJ1-5
CASRQREDQPQHF
TGTGCCAGCAGACAACGCGAAGATCAGCCCCAGCATTTT
>-|many|TRBV7-9|TRBJ2-1
CASSVGTSYNEQFF
TGTGCCAGCAGCGTCGGGACTTCCTACAATGAGCAGTTCTTC
>TRBD2|many|TRBV7-9|TRBJ2-5
CASSFTGLAGGETQYF
TGTGCCAGCAGCTTCACGGGACTAGCGGGAGGAGAGACCCAGTACTTC